The clone carrying this TCR beta chain was seen only once. Its antigen is currently unknown. The sample originates from a study of cytomegalovirus exposure and HLA in healthy donors. General observations from the study: Highly shared variants forming one cluster were likely a sequencing artifact.

CDR3 length equals 18 residues. Trimming cost V 0 bases and J 7 bases; bases outside gene matches: 18. CDR1 and CDR2 from the germline V gene are GTSNPN and SVGIG (reference sequence). 60 Vbeta and 13 Jbeta primers were used in PCR. Sequenced by immunoSEQ multiplex PCR; TCRdb stores in-frame clones only, minus some. The sample contains about 140,000 clones, around 85% of which appear only once. The sample comprised PBMCs. The chain recombines TRBV30 with TRBJ1-1; TRBD1 matches at 9 bases. The sequence came from a female donor in good health and CMV-seronegative. The CDR3 sequence is CAWSVQAGTGCLFVEAFF. DNA of the CDR3: TGTGCCTGGAGTGTACAGGCCGGGACAGGGTGCCTCTTCGTTGAAGCTTTCTTT.